This TCR beta chain is from a study of neurological immune-mediated disorders. The CDR3 totals 17 residues. The V segment lost 2 bases and the J segment 3 bases; nucleotides outside the gene matches: 9. Per germline, CDR1 MNHNY and CDR2 SVGAGI (reference sequence). TCRdb itself ran the 5' RACE reads through MiXCR, one entry per CDR3 protein. The sample lists tens of thousands of distinct CDR3 sequences, roughly 7% occurring once. The sample holds many counts of this clonotype. The TCR was taken from a woman aged 40 to 50 in good health. V and J are TRBV6-6 and TRBJ2-7, with 11 bases matching TRBD2. What was sequenced was PBMCs. CDR3: CASSYRWTSGQVYEQYF. The CDR3 DNA follows: TGTGCCAGCAGTTACCGCTGGACTAGCGGGCAAGTCTACGAGCAGTACTTC.